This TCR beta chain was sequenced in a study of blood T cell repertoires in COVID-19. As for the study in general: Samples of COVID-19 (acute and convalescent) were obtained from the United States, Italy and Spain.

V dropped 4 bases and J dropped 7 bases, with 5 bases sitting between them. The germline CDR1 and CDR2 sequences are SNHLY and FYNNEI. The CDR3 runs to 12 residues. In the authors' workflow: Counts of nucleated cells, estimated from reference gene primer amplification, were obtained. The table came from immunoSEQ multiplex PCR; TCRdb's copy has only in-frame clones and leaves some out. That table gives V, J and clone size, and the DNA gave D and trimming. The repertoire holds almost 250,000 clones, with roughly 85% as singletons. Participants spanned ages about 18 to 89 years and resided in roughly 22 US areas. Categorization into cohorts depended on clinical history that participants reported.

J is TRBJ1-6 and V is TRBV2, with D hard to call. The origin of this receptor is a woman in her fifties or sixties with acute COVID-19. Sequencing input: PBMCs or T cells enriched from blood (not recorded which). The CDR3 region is CASSVSNSPLHF. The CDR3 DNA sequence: TGTGCCAGCAGTGTCTCGAATTCACCCCTCCACTTT.